The next 8 T cell receptor beta chains were all read from a single sample in a study of blood T cell repertoires in COVID-19. The data were produced by immunoSEQ multiplex PCR, yet TCRdb's version contains in-frame clones alone and is incomplete. This table holds a few hundred thousand clones, about 88% found once. Sequenced input: PBMCs or T cells enriched from blood (not recorded which). The receptor source for this set is a woman in her fifties or sixties who had been exposed to COVID-19.

The CDR3 loop reads CASSYNQGAGELFF. The DNA for the CDR3 is TGTGCCAGCAGTTACAACCAGGGGGCCGGGGAGCTGTTTTTT. J is TRBJ2-2 and V is TRBV6-5; TRBD1 agrees at 7 bases. V was clipped by 2 bases and J by 6 bases; unmatched bases: 3. This CDR3 region has 14 residues. The germline V gene encodes CDR1 MNHEY and CDR2 SVGAGI.

This sequence joins TRBV5-1 and TRBJ1-6; TRBD1 might be the D (5 bases). V was shortened by 2 bases and J by 6 bases, with 9 bases between the two germline ends. The CDR3 extends over 14 amino acids. CDR1 is SGHRS and CDR2 is YFSETQ in the germline V gene. The CDR3 DNA sequence: TGCGCCAGCAGCTTAACAGGTTCTAATTCACCCCTCCACTTT. Translating it yields CASSLTGSNSPLHF.

The chain is built from TRBV25-1 and TRBJ1-2; D not certain. V was pared by 2 bases and J by 0 bases, with 10 bases between. Per germline, CDR1 MGHDK and CDR2 SYGVNS. This CDR3 has 15 amino acids. The CDR3: CASSEPGLSNYGYTF. For the CDR3, the DNA is TGTGCCAGCAGTGAACCCGGACTTTCTAACTATGGCTACACCTTC.

The CDR3 protein is CATLQGGTDTQYF. The CDR3 DNA follows: TGTGCCACCTTACAGGGAGGCACAGATACGCAGTATTTT. V usage is TRBV27 and J usage is TRBJ2-3, with D possibly TRBD1 on 6 matching bases. The V gene's germline CDR1 is MNHEY and CDR2 SMNVEV (reference sequence). The CDR3 runs to 13 residues. Trimming stripped 10 bases from V and 1 base from J, with 12 bases between.

V usage is TRBV4-3 and J usage is TRBJ2-3; 11 bases agree with TRBD2. Germline CDR1 reads LGHNA; CDR2 reads YSLEER. This CDR3 is built from 18 residues. J gave up 0 bases and V 1 base, and 6 bases lay outside the gene matches. The CDR3, as DNA: TGCGCCAGCAGCCAAGGTTTTTCTAGCGGGGGGAGCACAGATACGCAGTATTTT. This translates into CASSQGFSSGGSTDTQYF.

This CDR3 is CASSLIRGLSYNEQFF. The CDR3 bases are TGCGCCAGCAGCTTAATCAGGGGGCTCTCCTACAATGAGCAGTTCTTC. This chain links TRBV5-1 with TRBJ2-1; 8 nucleotides agree with TRBD1. The CDR3 totals 16 residues. Losses at the gene ends were 2 bases for V and 0 bases for J; bases not matched to a gene: 4. Germline lookup yields CDR1 SGHRS and CDR2 YFSETQ.

The chain carries TRBV11-2 and TRBJ1-1, with 8 bases aligning to TRBD1. The germline CDR1 and CDR2 sequences are SGHAT and FQNNGV. CDR3 size: 14 residues. With 5 bases clipped from V and 5 bases from J, the junction kept 7 bases outside the gene matches. The chain's CDR3 is CASSEQGVGTEAFF. In DNA, the CDR3 is TGTGCCAGCAGCGAACAGGGGGTTGGTACTGAAGCTTTCTTT.

This chain uses TRBV7-2 with TRBJ2-7; TRBD2 aligns across 7 bases. CDR3 length: 14 amino acids. V gave up 1 base and J gave up 5 bases; unmatched junction bases: 5. Germline lookup yields CDR1 SGHTA and CDR2 FQGNSA. The chain's CDR3 is CASSLDGGLDEQYF. The CDR3 nucleotides read TGTGCCAGCAGCTTAGACGGGGGGTTGGACGAGCAGTACTTC.